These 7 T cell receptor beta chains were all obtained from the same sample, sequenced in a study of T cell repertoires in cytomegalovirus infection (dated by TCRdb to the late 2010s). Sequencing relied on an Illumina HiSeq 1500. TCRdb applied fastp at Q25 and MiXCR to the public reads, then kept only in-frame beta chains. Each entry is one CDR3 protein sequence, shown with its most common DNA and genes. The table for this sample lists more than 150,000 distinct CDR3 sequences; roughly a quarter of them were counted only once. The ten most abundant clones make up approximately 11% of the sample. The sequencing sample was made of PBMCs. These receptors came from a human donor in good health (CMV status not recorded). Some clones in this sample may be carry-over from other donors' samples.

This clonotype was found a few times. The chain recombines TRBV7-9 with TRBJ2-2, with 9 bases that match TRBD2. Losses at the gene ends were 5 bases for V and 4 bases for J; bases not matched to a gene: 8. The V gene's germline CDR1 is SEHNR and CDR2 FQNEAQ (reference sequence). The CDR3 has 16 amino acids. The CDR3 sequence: CASSPGNSGGTGELFF. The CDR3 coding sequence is TGTGCCAGCAGCCCCGGGAATAGCGGGGGCACCGGGGAGCTGTTTTTT.

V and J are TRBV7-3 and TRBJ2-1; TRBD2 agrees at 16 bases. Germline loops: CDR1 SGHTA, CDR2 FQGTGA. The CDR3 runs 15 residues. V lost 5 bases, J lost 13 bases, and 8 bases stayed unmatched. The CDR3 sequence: CASSLGTSGGAKQFF. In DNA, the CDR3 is TGTGCCAGCAGCCTCGGGACTAGCGGGGGGGCCAAACAGTTCTTC. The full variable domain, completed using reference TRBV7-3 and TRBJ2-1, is GAGVSQTPSNKVTEKGKYVELRCDPISGHTALYWYRQSLGQGPEFLIYFQGTGAADDSGLPNDRFFAVRPEGSVSTLKIQRTERGDSAVYLCASSLGTSGGAKQFFGPGTRLTVL.

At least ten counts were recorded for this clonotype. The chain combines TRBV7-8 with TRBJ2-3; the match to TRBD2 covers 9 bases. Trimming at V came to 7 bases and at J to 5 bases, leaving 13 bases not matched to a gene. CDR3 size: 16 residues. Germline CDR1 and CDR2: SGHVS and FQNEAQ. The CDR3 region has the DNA TGTGCCAGCACAGCCAATCGTGCGGGAGGGAAAGATACGCAGTATTTT. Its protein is CASTANRAGGKDTQYF.

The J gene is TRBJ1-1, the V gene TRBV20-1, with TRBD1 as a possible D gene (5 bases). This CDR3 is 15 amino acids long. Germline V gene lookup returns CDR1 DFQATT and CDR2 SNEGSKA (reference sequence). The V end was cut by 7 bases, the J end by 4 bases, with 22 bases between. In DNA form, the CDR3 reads TGCAGTGTTCCCACCGGCAGGGTTTGGGGCACTGAAGCTTTCTTT. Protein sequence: CSVPTGRVWGTEAFF.

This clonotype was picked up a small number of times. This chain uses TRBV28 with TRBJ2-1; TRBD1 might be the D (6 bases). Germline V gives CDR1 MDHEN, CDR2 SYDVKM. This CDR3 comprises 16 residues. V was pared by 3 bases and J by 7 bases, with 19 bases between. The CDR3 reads CASSFYGSGGQNEQFF. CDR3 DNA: TGTGCCAGCAGTTTTTATGGATCTGGGGGCCAGAATGAGCAGTTCTTC.

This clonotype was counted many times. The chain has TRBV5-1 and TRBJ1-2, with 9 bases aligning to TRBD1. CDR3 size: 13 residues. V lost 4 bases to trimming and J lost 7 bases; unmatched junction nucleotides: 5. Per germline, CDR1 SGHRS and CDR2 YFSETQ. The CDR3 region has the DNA TGCGCCAGCAGCAGGGACAGGGACTCTGGCTACACCTTC. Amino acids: CASSRDRDSGYTF.

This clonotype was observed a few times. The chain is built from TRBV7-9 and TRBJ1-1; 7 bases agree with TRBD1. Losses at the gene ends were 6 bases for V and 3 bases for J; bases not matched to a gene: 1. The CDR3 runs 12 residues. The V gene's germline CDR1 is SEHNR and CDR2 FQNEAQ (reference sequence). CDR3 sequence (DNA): TGTGCCAGCAGGGACAGGCACACTGAAGCTTTCTTT. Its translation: CASRDRHTEAFF.